This TCR beta chain was identified during a study of PD-1 blockade in classical Hodgkin lymphoma. Notes on this clone: What it binds is not known.

Clones were read by immunoSEQ multiplex PCR, and TCRdb kept only the in-frame ones, dropping some. Of 31,000 or so clones listed, around 84% are singletons. Documented time point: cycle 4 day 1 (C4D1), after 6 weeks of nivolumab. Every single patient, without exception, relapsed after autologous stem cell transplantation, and brentuximab vedotin exposure varied. Magnetic negative selection was used to purify CD4+ T cells from thawed PBMCs. Best responses were complete response, partial response or progressive disease. The length of the CDR3 is 14 residues. The germline V and J ends were trimmed by 2 bases and 3 bases, with 10 bases remaining between them. Germline CDR1 reads SEHNR; CDR2 reads FQNEAQ (reference sequence). Study observations and caveats: Reported findings placed baseline TCR diversity lower in newly diagnosed patients (compared with healthy donors).

The sequence came from a human donor with classical Hodgkin lymphoma. The genes are TRBV7-9 and TRBJ1-1; no reliable D call. The sequencing used CD4+ T cells from blood, collected before the fourth cycle of nivolumab. CDR3 coding DNA: TGTGCCAGCAGCTTAAAGTTGGTGGACACTGAAGCTTTCTTT. Protein sequence: CASSLKLVDTEAFF.